These T cell receptor beta chains were read from a single sample in a study of graft-versus-host responses after intestinal transplantation. Measured with immunoSEQ multiplex PCR; TCRdb has only the in-frame clones, and not every one. Of under 40,000 clones listed, around 94% are singletons. The sequencing used PBMCs, collected 16 days after intestinal transplant. All receptors derive from a human patient who received an intestinal transplant, so some T cells may come from the graft donor. CDR3s include the opening cysteine and the closing phenylalanine or tryptophan. A D gene is named only where the DNA matches it firmly. A clone size is listed for some rows: how often the clone was seen (once, few, many), or a class if it is expanded.

v_gene	abundance	d_gene	j_gene	CDR3nt	CDR3aa
TRBV9	-	TRBD2	TRBJ2-3	TGTGCCAGCAGCGCTAGCGGGATGATCACAGATACGCAGTATTTT	CASSASGMITDTQYF
TRBV7-3	-	-	TRBJ2-3	TGTGCCAGCAGCTTAGAGGGCTTCCCGGGTACAGATACGCAGTATTTT	CASSLEGFPGTDTQYF
TRBV30	-	-	TRBJ1-4	TGTGCCTGGAGCGGAACCTTCACAGGGTGGGAAAAACTGTTTTTT	CAWSGTFTGWEKLFF
TRBV7-8	-	-	TRBJ1-2	TGTGCCAGCAGCTCGAGGGCCCTTAGCGGCTACACCTTC	CASSSRALSGYTF
TRBV5-6	-	-	TRBJ2-7	TGTGCCAGCAGTCGCGGGACAGACCCCTACGAGCAGTACTTC	CASSRGTDPYEQYF
TRBV30	-	-	TRBJ2-7	TGTGCCTGGAGTGTAGGGGGACACTACGAGCAGTACTTC	CAWSVGGHYEQYF
TRBV7-3	-	TRBD1	TRBJ1-2	TGTGCCAGCAGCTTAGGAGGGACAGGGTATGGCTACACCTTC	CASSLGGTGYGYTF
TRBV19	few	-	TRBJ1-3	TGTGCCAGTAGTATGTGGATCGATGAGGTCCCTGGAAACACCATATATTTT	CASSMWIDEVPGNTIYF
TRBV28	-	TRBD1	TRBJ2-2	TGTGCCAGCCGGAGGACAGGGGACACCAACACCGGGGAGCTGTTTTTT	CASRRTGDTNTGELFF
TRBV21-1	-	-	TRBJ2-1	TGTGCCAGCAGCAAAGGACTAGCGGGAGCCTCCTCCTACAATGAGCAGTTCTTC	CASSKGLAGASSYNEQFF
TRBV2	-	TRBD2	TRBJ2-1	TGTGCCAGCAGTGGCGGGCGGGAGGGCAGATACAATGAGCAGTTCTTC	CASSGGREGRYNEQFF
TRBV28	-	-	TRBJ1-2	TGTGCCAGCAGAAGATCCCGGTTCTGCTATGGCTACACCTTC	CASRRSRFCYGYTF
TRBV29-1	-	-	TRBJ1-4	TGCAGCGTTGAGGACCGGCGGGCAGAAAAACTGTTTTTT	CSVEDRRAEKLFF
TRBV28	-	TRBD1	TRBJ1-5	TGTGCCAGCAGTCACAGGGGTGGGGCTCAGCCCCAGCATTTT	CASSHRGGAQPQHF
TRBV5-6	-	-	TRBJ2-7	TGTGCCAGCAGCTTGGGAACGGACGAGCAGTACTTC	CASSLGTDEQYF
TRBV6-1	-	TRBD2	TRBJ2-7	TGTGCCAGCAGTGAAGAGGGTACGGGGAGCGGGAGGATATACGAGCAGTACTTC	CASSEEGTGSGRIYEQYF
TRBV6-1	-	-	TRBJ1-1	TGTGCCAGCAGTCCCCGGGCCATGAACACTGAAGCTTTCTTT	CASSPRAMNTEAFF
TRBV4-1	-	-	TRBJ1-1	TGCGCCAGCAGCCAACTCCAGGGGATCCTGAACACTGAAGCTTTCTTT	CASSQLQGILNTEAFF
TRBV28	-	-	TRBJ1-2	TGTGCCAGCAGTCCGGACAGCGGTTATGGCTACACCTTC	CASSPDSGYGYTF
TRBV9	-	-	TRBJ2-1	TGTGCCAGCAGCGTAGCTGGACTATCCAATGAGCAGTTCTTC	CASSVAGLSNEQFF
TRBV4-3	-	-	TRBJ2-1	TGCGCCAGCAGCCAAGATTCACCGGCCTCACGAAACAATGAGCAGTTCTTC	CASSQDSPASRNNEQFF
TRBV7-8	-	-	TRBJ2-1	TGTGCCAGCAGCGCGCGACAGGGCCGCCGGACTAAAGCTGCCTACAATGAGCAGTTCTTC	CASSARQGRRTKAAYNEQFF
TRBV27	-	TRBD1	TRBJ2-1	TGTGCCAGCAGTCCCTCCTCGGGACAGGTGTACAATGAGCAGTTCTTC	CASSPSSGQVYNEQFF
TRBV4-1	-	TRBD2	TRBJ2-3	TGCGCCAGCAGCCACCGAGGGGGACTAGCGAGCACAGATACGCAGTATTTT	CASSHRGGLASTDTQYF
TRBV5-1	-	TRBD2	TRBJ2-7	TGCGCCAGCAGCCGCGGGCTAGCGGGAGGGAACTACGAGCAGTACTTC	CASSRGLAGGNYEQYF
TRBV6-6	-	-	TRBJ1-6	TGTGCCAGCAGTTACCAGAGCTCCTATAATTCACCCCTCCACTTT	CASSYQSSYNSPLHF
TRBV27	-	-	TRBJ2-7	TGTGCCAGCAGTTCTCTGTTCGAGCAGTACTTC	CASSSLFEQYF
TRBV20-1	once	TRBD1	TRBJ2-7	TGCAGTGAGGGACAGATAGAGCAGTACTTC	CSEGQIEQYF
TRBV14	-	-	TRBJ1-1	TGTGCCAGCAGCCAAGTAAGGGGGGGCACTGAAGCTTTCTTT	CASSQVRGGTEAFF
TRBV25-1	-	-	TRBJ2-7	TGTGCCAGCAGTGAAACGTCAGACGGACCCTACGAGCAGTACTTC	CASSETSDGPYEQYF
TRBV25-1	-	-	TRBJ2-7	TGTGCCAGCAGTGCCAAGGCCTTCGACCACGAGCAGTACTTC	CASSAKAFDHEQYF
TRBV11-3	-	TRBD2	TRBJ2-7	TGTGCCAGCAGCTTGGGGTCGGGGGGCTACGAGCAGTACTTC	CASSLGSGGYEQYF
TRBV28	-	TRBD2	TRBJ2-7	TGTGCCAGCAGTGGAGGACTAGCGGACTCCTACGAGCAGTACTTC	CASSGGLADSYEQYF
TRBV19	-	TRBD1	TRBJ2-1	TGTGCCAGTAGTATCGAACAGGGGGTCAATGAGCAGTTCTTC	CASSIEQGVNEQFF
TRBV4-2	-	-	TRBJ2-5	TGTGCCAGCAGCACGGGGCTAGTACGCGAGACCCAGTACTTC	CASSTGLVRETQYF
TRBV7-2	-	-	TRBJ2-2	TGTGCCAGCAGCCACCGCAGGCTATCCCTGAACACCGGGGAGCTGTTTTTT	CASSHRRLSLNTGELFF
TRBV9	-	TRBD1	TRBJ2-7	TGTGCCAGCAGCCACACGGACAGGGAAGACGAGCAGTACTTC	CASSHTDREDEQYF
TRBV4-3	-	-	TRBJ2-2	TGCGCCAGCAGCTACACTAAATCACGATCCTCCGACACCGGGGAGCTGTTTTTT	CASSYTKSRSSDTGELFF
TRBV11-2	-	-	TRBJ2-5	TGTGCCAGCAGCCCCAGGTATGAGCTCCAAGAGACCCAGTACTTC	CASSPRYELQETQYF
TRBV28	-	TRBD1	TRBJ1-2	TGTGCCAGCAGTTTAGTACTCTCGGACAGGGGCTATGGCTACACCTTC	CASSLVLSDRGYGYTF
TRBV6-1	-	-	TRBJ2-3	TGTGCCAGCAGTTCCCTTGACGGGAGAAGAGATACGCAGTATTTT	CASSSLDGRRDTQYF
TRBV28	-	-	TRBJ2-3	TGTGCCAGCAGCCCAGGGGGGGATACGCAGTATTTT	CASSPGGDTQYF
TRBV4-1	-	TRBD2	TRBJ2-1	TGCGCCAGCAGCCAAAGGACCCTGGGACTAGAGAATGAGCAGTTCTTC	CASSQRTLGLENEQFF
TRBV28	-	-	TRBJ2-7	TGTGCCAGCTATAGGGGACGGTCCTACGAGCAGTACTTC	CASYRGRSYEQYF
TRBV7-9	-	-	TRBJ2-3	TGTGCCAGCAGCTTAGCGCTTGGGGGGAGCACAGATACGCAGTATTTT	CASSLALGGSTDTQYF
TRBV6-1	-	TRBD2	TRBJ2-4	TGTGCCAGCAGTGAAGTCGGCCTAGCGGTAGCCAAAAACATTCAGTACTTC	CASSEVGLAVAKNIQYF
TRBV5-4	-	-	TRBJ1-1	TGTGCCAGCAGCTTGGGGGTCACTGAAGCTTTCTTT	CASSLGVTEAFF
TRBV10-1	few	-	TRBJ1-2	TGCGCCAGCAGTGAGAGGGTCTATGGCTACACCTTC	CASSERVYGYTF
TRBV28	-	-	TRBJ1-5	TGTGCCAGCAGTTTTTACAGCAATCAGCCCCAGCATTTT	CASSFYSNQPQHF
TRBV9	-	-	TRBJ2-1	TGTGCCAGCAGCGCCCCTTCCGGGACTTATAACAATGAGCAGTTCTTC	CASSAPSGTYNNEQFF
TRBV11-2	-	TRBD2	TRBJ2-1	TGTGCCAGCAACCCTCGTAGGGTTTTAGCGGGAAGCAATGAGCAGTTCTTC	CASNPRRVLAGSNEQFF
TRBV9	-	-	TRBJ2-5	TGTGCCAGCAGCCAACCGCTGGGGGGAGAGACCCAGTACTTC	CASSQPLGGETQYF